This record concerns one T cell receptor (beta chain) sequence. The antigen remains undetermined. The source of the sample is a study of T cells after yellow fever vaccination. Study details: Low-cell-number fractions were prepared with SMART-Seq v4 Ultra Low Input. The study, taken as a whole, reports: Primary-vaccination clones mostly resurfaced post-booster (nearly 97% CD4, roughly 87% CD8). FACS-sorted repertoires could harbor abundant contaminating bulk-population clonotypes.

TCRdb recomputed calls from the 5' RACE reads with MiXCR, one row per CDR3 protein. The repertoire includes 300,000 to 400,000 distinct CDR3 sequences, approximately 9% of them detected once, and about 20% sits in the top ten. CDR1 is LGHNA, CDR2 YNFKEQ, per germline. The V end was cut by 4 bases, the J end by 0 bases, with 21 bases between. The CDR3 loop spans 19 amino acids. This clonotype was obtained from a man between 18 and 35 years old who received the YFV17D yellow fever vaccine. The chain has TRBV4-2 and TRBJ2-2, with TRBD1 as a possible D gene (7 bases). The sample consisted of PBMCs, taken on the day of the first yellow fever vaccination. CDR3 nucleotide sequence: TGTGCCAGCAGCCCCACCGGAGGGACAGAATTCGCGAACACCGGGGAGCTGTTTTTT. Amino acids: CASSPTGGTEFANTGELFF.